Sequencing of this T cell receptor (beta chain) was carried out in a study of Ad26.COV2.S vaccination and SARS-CoV-2 variants. Study overall: The study gave Ad26.COV2.S intramuscularly, once or twice 56 days apart.

Points on this clone: What it binds is not known.

Documented treatment: 19 received Ad26.COV2.S at low or high dose, single or two shots; several received placebo; per-sample allocation not given. Samples were taken on day 63 after the first vaccine or placebo injection. TCRdb's copy holds only in-frame clones and misses some; the assay was immunoSEQ multiplex PCR. The sample holds about 680,000 clones; around 90% are singletons and the top ten take approximately 1.5%. Notes on the study in general: Vaccinees reportedly had broad spike-specific CD8+ and CD4+ T cell responses. Placebo recipients showed lower spike-specific TCR breadth than vaccinees. TCR breadth and depth analyses may have underestimated total T cell responses.

CDR1 SGHTA and CDR2 FQGNSA come from the germline V gene. CDR3 length: 15 amino acids. V dropped 6 bases and J dropped 2; count of bases not matched to a gene: 7. The receptor was derived from a person between 18 and 65 years old who received the Ad26.COV2.S COVID-19 vaccine or a placebo. The rearrangement joins TRBV7-2 to TRBJ2-7, with 10 bases aligning to TRBD1. Sequenced here: peripheral blood, sampled in a trial of Ad26.COV2.S vaccine versus placebo. CDR3 in amino acids: CASRLGTGAPYEQYF. The CDR3 coding sequence is TGTGCCAGCAGACTCGGGACAGGGGCCCCCTACGAGCAGTACTTC.